Following are 4 T cell receptor beta chains from one sample sequenced in a study of blood T cell repertoires in COVID-19. The assay was immunoSEQ multiplex PCR, and TCRdb's table has in-frame clones only and misses some. The sample consists of approximately 140,000 clones, 84% of them appearing once. Sequenced input: peripheral blood. These receptor sequences come from an elderly woman with acute or convalescent COVID-19.

This clone was observed a single time. The chain is built from TRBV10-1 and TRBJ2-3; no clear D. From germline, CDR1 is WNHNN and CDR2 SYGVQD (reference sequence). Trimming removed 4 bases from V and 6 bases from J, with 11 bases in between. The CDR3 is 13 residues long. In DNA form, the CDR3 reads TGCGCCAGCAGTGGCCAGCGCGGCGATACGCAGTATTTT. Protein sequence: CASSGQRGDTQYF.

The CDR3 region has the DNA TGCAGTGCTAGTGGGGCCAAGGGAGTAGCGGGGACCTACGAGCAGTACTTC. Translation gives CSASGAKGVAGTYEQYF. The chain couples TRBV20-1 to TRBJ2-7; 8 nucleotides align to TRBD2. The CDR3 spans 17 residues. The ends lost 3 bases at V and 2 bases at J; junction bases unmatched: 15. The germline CDR1 and CDR2 sequences are DFQATT and SNEGSKA (reference sequence).

V usage is TRBV3-1 (or the pseudogene TRBV3-2) and J usage is TRBJ1-6; 7 nucleotides line up with TRBD1. This CDR3 contains 13 residues. CDR1 and CDR2 from the germline V gene are LGHDT and YNNKEL (reference sequence). V shed 8 bases and J 6 bases; nucleotides not matched to a gene: 4. The CDR3 DNA sequence: TGTGCCAGCCGGCAGGGGGGTAATTCACCCCTCCACTTT. It encodes CASRQGGNSPLHF.

This clone has just one count. The gene calls are TRBV19 and TRBJ1-6; 11 bases agree with TRBD1. This CDR3 has 16 residues. V dropped 7 bases and J dropped 7; count of bases not matched to a gene: 9. Germline V gene data show CDR1 as LNHDA and CDR2 as SQIVND (reference sequence). In DNA form, the CDR3 reads TGTGCCAGTACCCCTGGACAGGGGGCATGGAATTCACCCCTCCACTTT. Protein sequence: CASTPGQGAWNSPLHF.